The entry below gives a single TCR beta chain sequence along with its context. The sample comes from a study of blood T cell repertoires in COVID-19. Repertoires were generated with immunoSEQ multiplex PCR, while TCRdb's copy carries only in-frame clones and drops some. The sample holds more than 95,000 clones; 70% to 90% are singletons and the top ten take approximately 8%. The germline V gene has CDR1 SGHRS and CDR2 YFSETQ. Trimming removed 0 bases at V and 2 bases at J, with 20 bases between. This CDR3 is 18 amino acids long. The rearrangement uses TRBV5-1 and TRBJ1-1, with D uncertain. The sequenced material came from peripheral blood. This receptor was obtained from a man aged 50 or older with acute or convalescent COVID-19. CDR3 in DNA: TGCGCCAGCAGCTTGGATCGTGGGCCCCAGTTAGGAAACACTGAAGCTTTCTTT. This gives the protein CASSLDRGPQLGNTEAFF.